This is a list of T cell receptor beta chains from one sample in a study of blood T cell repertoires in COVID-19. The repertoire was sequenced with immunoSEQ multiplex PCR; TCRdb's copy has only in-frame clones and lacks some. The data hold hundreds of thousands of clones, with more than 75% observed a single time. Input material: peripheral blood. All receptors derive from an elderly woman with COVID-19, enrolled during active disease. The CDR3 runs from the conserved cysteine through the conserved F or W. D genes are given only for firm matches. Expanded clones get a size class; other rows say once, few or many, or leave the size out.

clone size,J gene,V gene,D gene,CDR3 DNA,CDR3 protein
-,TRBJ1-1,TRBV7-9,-,TGTGCCAGCAGTTCGAGGCAGGGTAGGAACACTGAAGCTTTCTTT,CASSSRQGRNTEAFF
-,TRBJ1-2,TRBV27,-,TGTGCCAGCAGTTCGAGAGGGGGAAACTATGGCTACACCTTC,CASSSRGGNYGYTF
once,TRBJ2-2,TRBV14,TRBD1,TGTGCCAGCAGCCAAGCCAAGACAGGGTGGACCGGGGAGCTGTTTTTT,CASSQAKTGWTGELFF
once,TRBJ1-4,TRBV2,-,TGTGCCAGCAGCCAGGACAGTCCCAGTAGTGAAAAACTGTTTTTT,CASSQDSPSSEKLFF
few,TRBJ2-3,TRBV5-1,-,TGCGCCAGCAGCTTGTTACTCACAGATACGCAGTATTTT,CASSLLLTDTQYF
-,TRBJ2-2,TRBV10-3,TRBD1,TGTGCCATCAGTGCAAGTACCGGGACAGGGGACACCGGGGAGCTGTTTTTT,CAISASTGTGDTGELFF
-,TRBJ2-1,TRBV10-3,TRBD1,TGTGCCATCAGTGAGGGACAGGGATCCTACAATGAGCAGTTCTTC,CAISEGQGSYNEQFF
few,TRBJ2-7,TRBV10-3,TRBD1,TGTGCCATCAGTGATTCGGGACAGGGGGCATACGAGCAGTACTTC,CAISDSGQGAYEQYF
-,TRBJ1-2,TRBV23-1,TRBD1,TGCGCCAGCAGGCCTTATTCCGGGACAGGGAAAATAGGCTACACCTTC,CASRPYSGTGKIGYTF
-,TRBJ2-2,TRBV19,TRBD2,TGTGCCAGTAGGCTGCGACTAGCGGGGGGCCCGGCCACCGGGGAGCTGTTTTTT,CASRLRLAGGPATGELFF
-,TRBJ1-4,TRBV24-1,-,TGTGCCACCAGTGACTCCCAGATTAATGAAAAACTGTTTTTT,CATSDSQINEKLFF
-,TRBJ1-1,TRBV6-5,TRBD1,TGTGCCACCCGGAGGGGGCAGGTGAACACTGAAGCTTTCTTT,CATRRGQVNTEAFF
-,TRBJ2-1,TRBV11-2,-,TGTGCCAGCAGCTCTCTCGGACCCGGACGTAGCGATGAGCAGTTCTTC,CASSSLGPGRSDEQFF
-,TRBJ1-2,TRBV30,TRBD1,TGTGCCTGGAGTGACCAATCCACAGGGGTCTATGGCTACACCTTC,CAWSDQSTGVYGYTF
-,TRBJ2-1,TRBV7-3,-,TGTGCCAGCAGCTTAACTAGTTACAATGAGCAGTTCTTC,CASSLTSYNEQFF
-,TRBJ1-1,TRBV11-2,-,TGTGCCAGCAGCTTACCACCTATGAACACTGAAGCTTTCTTT,CASSLPPMNTEAFF
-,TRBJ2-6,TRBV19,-,TGTGCCAGTAGTATATCAACAGGGCAAGCTGGGGCCAACGTCCTGACTTTC,CASSISTGQAGANVLTF
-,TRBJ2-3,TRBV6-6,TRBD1,TGTGCCAGCGGAAACCCACAGGGGATACAGTATTTT,CASGNPQGIQYF
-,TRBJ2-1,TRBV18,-,TGTGCCAGCGAGTCGGGACAAGGTAATGAGCAGTTCTTC,CASESGQGNEQFF
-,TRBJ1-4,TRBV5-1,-,TGCGCCAGCAGCCCGACAGGCGCAACTAATGAAAAACTGTTTTTT,CASSPTGATNEKLFF
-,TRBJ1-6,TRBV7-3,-,TGTGCCAGCAGCTTCTATCGGTTCACAGGGATCCCCCTCCACTTT,CASSFYRFTGIPLHF
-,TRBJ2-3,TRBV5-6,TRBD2,TGTGCCAGCAGCAAACTAGCGGGGGGCATCCTCGGCACAGATACGCAGTATTTT,CASSKLAGGILGTDTQYF
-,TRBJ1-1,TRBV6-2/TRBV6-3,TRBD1,TGTGCCAGCAGTTACTCTGGGGGACAGGGCCATTTCTCACGAGCTGAAGCTTTCTTT,CASSYSGGQGHFSRAEAFF
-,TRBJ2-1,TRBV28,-,TGTGCCAGCAGTGTCCAGGACAGAGATGAGCAGTTCTTC,CASSVQDRDEQFF
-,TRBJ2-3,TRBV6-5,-,TGTGCCAGCAGTAGGGACTTCCTAGATACGCAGTATTTT,CASSRDFLDTQYF
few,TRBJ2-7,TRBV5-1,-,TGCGCCAGCAGCTTGGAGGGGCAGACCTACGAGCAGTACTTC,CASSLEGQTYEQYF
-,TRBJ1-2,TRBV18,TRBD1,TGTGCCAGCTCACTGGACAGGGTCTATGGCTACACCTTC,CASSLDRVYGYTF
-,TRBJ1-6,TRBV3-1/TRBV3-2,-,TGTGCCAGCAGCCTCCAAGGGTCCGGGGGCTATAATTCACCCCTCCACTTT,CASSLQGSGGYNSPLHF
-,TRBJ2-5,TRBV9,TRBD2,TGTGCCAGCAGCGCAGGACTAGCGACCATGTACCAAGAGACCCAGTACTTC,CASSAGLATMYQETQYF
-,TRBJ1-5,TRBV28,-,TGTGCCAGCACCAACAATCAGGGTAGCAATCAGCCCCAGCATTTT,CASTNNQGSNQPQHF
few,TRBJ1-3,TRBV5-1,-,TGCGCCAGCAGCTTGAATACGGGAACTGGAAACACCATATATTTT,CASSLNTGTGNTIYF
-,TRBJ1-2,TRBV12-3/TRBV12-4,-,TGTGCCAGCAGTTTCCAGCGGCCCTATGGCTACACCTTC,CASSFQRPYGYTF
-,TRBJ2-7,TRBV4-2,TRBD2,TGTGCCAGCAGCCATCCCGGGACTAGCGTCTACGAGCAGTACTTC,CASSHPGTSVYEQYF
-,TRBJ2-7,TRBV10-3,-,TGTGCCATCTCACGGCAGGGGCAGGACGAGCAGTACTTC,CAISRQGQDEQYF
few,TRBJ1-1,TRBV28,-,TGTGCCAGCAGTTCTCTAAGCTACACTGAAGCTTTCTTT,CASSSLSYTEAFF
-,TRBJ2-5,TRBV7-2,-,TGTGCCAGCAGCCCGCGGACAGTCCAAGAGACCCAGTACTTC,CASSPRTVQETQYF
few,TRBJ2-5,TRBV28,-,TGTGCCAGCAGTAGCCCGGGTGTGACGGGTGAGACCCAGTACTTC,CASSSPGVTGETQYF
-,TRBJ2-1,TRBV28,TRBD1,TGTGCCAGCAGTTCTATGGACAGGGACCACTACAATGAGCAGTTCTTC,CASSSMDRDHYNEQFF
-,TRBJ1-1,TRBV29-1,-,TGCAGCGCCCTATGGGGCAGTGAAGCTTTCTTT,CSALWGSEAFF
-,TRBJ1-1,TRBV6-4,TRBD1,TGTGCCAGCATTCACCGGACAGGGGTACTGAACACTGAAGCTTTCTTT,CASIHRTGVLNTEAFF
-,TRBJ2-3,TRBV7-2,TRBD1,TGTGCCAGCAGCTTAAAGACAGGGGGAGATACGCAGTATTTT,CASSLKTGGDTQYF
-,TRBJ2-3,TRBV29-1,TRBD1,TGCAGCGTTGATAACGTATCAGGGGGCGGAACAGATACGCAGTATTTT,CSVDNVSGGGTDTQYF
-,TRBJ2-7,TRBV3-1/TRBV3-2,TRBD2,TGTGCCAGCAGCCATGGACTAGCGGATACCTACGAGCAGTACTTC,CASSHGLADTYEQYF
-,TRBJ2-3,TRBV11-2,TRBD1,TGTGCCAGCAGCTCCAGGGGGGATACGCAGTATTTT,CASSSRGDTQYF
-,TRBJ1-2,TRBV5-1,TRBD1,TGCGCCAGCAGCTCACCTCCGGGACAGAGGCGAGGCTACACCTTC,CASSSPPGQRRGYTF
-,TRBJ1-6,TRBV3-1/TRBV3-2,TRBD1,TGTGCCAGCAGCCGTAAGATAGGGGGCTTATCCTATAATTCACCCCTCCACTTT,CASSRKIGGLSYNSPLHF
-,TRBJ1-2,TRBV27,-,TGTGCCAGCGGGGACCCGGGACAAAGGCATGGCTACACCTTC,CASGDPGQRHGYTF
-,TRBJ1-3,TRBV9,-,TGTGCCAGCAGTGCAGTGGCAGGGAACCCTTCCTCTGGAAACACCATATATTTT,CASSAVAGNPSSGNTIYF
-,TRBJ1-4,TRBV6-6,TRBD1,TGTGCCAGCAGTTACGGGACAGGGGGCGGCAATGAAAAACTGTTTTTT,CASSYGTGGGNEKLFF
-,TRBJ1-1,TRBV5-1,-,TGCGCCAGCAGCTTGGTATCCGGGACAGAAGCTTTCTTT,CASSLVSGTEAFF
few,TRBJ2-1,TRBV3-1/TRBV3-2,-,TGTGCCAGCAGCCAAGGCGGGGTAGGTGAGCAGTTCTTC,CASSQGGVGEQFF
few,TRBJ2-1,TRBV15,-,TGTGCCACCAGCAGAGCTGGGGGTAGCGAGCGGGCCCAGTTCTTC,CATSRAGGSERAQFF